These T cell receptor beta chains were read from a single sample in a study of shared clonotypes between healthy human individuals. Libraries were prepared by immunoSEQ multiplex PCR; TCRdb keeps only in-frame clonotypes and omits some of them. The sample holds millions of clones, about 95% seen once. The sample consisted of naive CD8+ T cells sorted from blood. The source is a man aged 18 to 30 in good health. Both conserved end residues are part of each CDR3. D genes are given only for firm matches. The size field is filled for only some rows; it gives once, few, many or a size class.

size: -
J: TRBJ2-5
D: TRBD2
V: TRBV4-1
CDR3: CASSLRASGGAETQYF
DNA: TGCGCCAGCAGCCTAAGGGCGAGCGGGGGGGCAGAGACCCAGTACTTC

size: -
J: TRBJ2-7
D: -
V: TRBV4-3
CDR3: CASSQDAGLNYEQYF
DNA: TGCGCCAGCAGCCAAGATGCGGGACTTAACTACGAGCAGTACTTC

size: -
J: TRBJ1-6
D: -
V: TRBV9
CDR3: CASSVDGSSPLHF
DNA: TGTGCCAGCAGCGTAGACGGGAGTTCACCCCTCCACTTT

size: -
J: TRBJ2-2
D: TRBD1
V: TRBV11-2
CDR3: CASSDPWDRVAGELFF
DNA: TGTGCCAGCAGCGACCCTTGGGACAGGGTAGCCGGGGAGCTGTTTTTT

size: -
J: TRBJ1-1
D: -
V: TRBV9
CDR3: CASSVDGGWTTEAFF
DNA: TGTGCCAGCAGCGTAGATGGCGGGTGGACCACTGAAGCTTTCTTT

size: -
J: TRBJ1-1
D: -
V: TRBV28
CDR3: CASSFSGNTEAFF
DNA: TGTGCCAGCAGTTTTTCGGGGAACACTGAAGCTTTCTTT

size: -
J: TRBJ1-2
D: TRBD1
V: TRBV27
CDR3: CASSSGTGGNGYTF
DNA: TGTGCCAGCAGTTCAGGGACAGGGGGCAATGGCTACACCTTC

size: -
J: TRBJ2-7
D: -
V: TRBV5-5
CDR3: CASSLVGGPTYEQYF
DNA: TGTGCCAGCAGCTTGGTTGGGGGGCCAACCTACGAGCAGTACTTC

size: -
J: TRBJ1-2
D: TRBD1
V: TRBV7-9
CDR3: CASSPGGISVYGYTF
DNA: TGTGCCAGCAGCCCAGGGGGCATCAGTGTCTATGGCTACACCTTC

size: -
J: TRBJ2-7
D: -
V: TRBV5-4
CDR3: CASSPDRNTGYEQYF
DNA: TGTGCCAGCAGCCCAGACAGGAACACCGGCTACGAGCAGTACTTC

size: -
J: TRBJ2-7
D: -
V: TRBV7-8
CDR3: CASSIQGYEQYF
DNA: TGTGCCAGCAGCATACAGGGATACGAGCAGTACTTC

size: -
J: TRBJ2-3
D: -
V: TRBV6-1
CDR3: CASSEWGGDSSTDTQYF
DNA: TGTGCCAGCAGTGAATGGGGCGGGGATTCTAGCACAGATACGCAGTATTTT

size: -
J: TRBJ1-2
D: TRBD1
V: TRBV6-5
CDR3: CASSLAGTGYGYTF
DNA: TGTGCCAGCAGTCTGGCCGGGACAGGGTACGGCTACACCTTC

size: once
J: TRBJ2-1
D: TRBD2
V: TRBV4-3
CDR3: CASSQLSGSDEQFF
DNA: TGCGCCAGCAGCCAATTAAGCGGGAGCGATGAGCAGTTCTTC

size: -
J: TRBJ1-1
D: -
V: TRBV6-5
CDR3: CASSYEGGTEAFF
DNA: TGTGCCAGCAGTTACGAGGGGGGCACTGAAGCTTTCTTT

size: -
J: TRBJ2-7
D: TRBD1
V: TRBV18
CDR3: CASSPIDRGQTYEQYF
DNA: TGTGCCAGCTCACCTATTGACAGGGGGCAAACCTACGAGCAGTACTTC

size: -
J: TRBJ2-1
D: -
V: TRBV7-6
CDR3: CASSFRGLSGEQFF
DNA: TGTGCCAGCAGCTTCAGGGGTCTATCTGGTGAGCAGTTCTTC

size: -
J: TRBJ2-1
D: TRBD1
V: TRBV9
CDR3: CASSPWDRGIDEQFF
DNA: TGTGCCAGCAGCCCGTGGGACAGGGGCATCGATGAGCAGTTCTTC

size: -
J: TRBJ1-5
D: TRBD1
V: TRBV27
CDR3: CASSAGTGGSQPQHF
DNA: TGTGCCAGCAGTGCGGGGACAGGGGGAAGTCAGCCCCAGCATTTT

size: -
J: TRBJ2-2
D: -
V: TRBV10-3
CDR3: CAISWSRTGELFF
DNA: TGTGCCATCAGCTGGAGTCGCACCGGGGAGCTGTTTTTT

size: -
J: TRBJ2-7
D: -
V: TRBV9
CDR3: CASSVGTISYEQYF
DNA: TGTGCCAGCAGCGTCGGGACAATCTCCTACGAGCAGTACTTC

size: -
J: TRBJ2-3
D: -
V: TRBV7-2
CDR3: CASSRSGTDTQYF
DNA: TGTGCCAGCAGCCGCTCTGGCACAGATACGCAGTATTTT

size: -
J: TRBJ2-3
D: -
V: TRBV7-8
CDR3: CASSPETVLNTDTQYF
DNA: TGTGCCAGCAGCCCTGAGACAGTCCTTAACACAGATACGCAGTATTTT

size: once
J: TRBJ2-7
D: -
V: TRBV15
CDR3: CATSRENRIYEQYF
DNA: TGTGCCACCAGCAGAGAGAACCGAATCTACGAGCAGTACTTC

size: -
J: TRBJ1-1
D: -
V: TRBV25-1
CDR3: CASSEVGTEAFF
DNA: TGTGCCAGCAGTGAGGTTGGGACTGAAGCTTTCTTT

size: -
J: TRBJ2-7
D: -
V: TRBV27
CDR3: CASGDWGYEQYF
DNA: TGTGCCAGCGGGGATTGGGGCTACGAGCAGTACTTC

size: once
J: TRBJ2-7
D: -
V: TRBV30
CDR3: CAWSIPLNEQYF
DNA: TGTGCCTGGAGTATCCCGTTGAACGAGCAGTACTTC

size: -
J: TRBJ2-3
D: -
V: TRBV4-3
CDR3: CASSQDSWDTQYF
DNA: TGCGCCAGCAGCCAAGATTCATGGGATACGCAGTATTTT

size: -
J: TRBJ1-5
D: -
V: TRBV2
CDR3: CASSELGQFLPQHF
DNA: TGTGCCAGCAGTGAATTAGGCCAGTTCTTGCCCCAGCATTTT

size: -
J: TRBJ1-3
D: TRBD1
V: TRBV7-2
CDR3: CASSLATGPGNTIYF
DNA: TGTGCCAGCAGCTTAGCGACAGGGCCCGGAAACACCATATATTTT

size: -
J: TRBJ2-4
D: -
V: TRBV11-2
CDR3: CASSRTGIQYF
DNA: TGTGCCAGCAGCCGGACGGGCATTCAGTACTTC

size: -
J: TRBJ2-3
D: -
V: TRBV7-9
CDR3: CASSLGGRIDTQYF
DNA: TGTGCCAGCAGCTTAGGAGGGCGCATAGATACGCAGTATTTT

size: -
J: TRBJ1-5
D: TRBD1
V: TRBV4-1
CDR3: CASSQTGGGNQPQHF
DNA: TGCGCCAGCAGCCAGACAGGGGGCGGCAATCAGCCCCAGCATTTT

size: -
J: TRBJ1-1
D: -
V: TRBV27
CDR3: CASSLSGPITEAFF
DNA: TGTGCCAGCAGTTTATCGGGACCTATCACTGAAGCTTTCTTT

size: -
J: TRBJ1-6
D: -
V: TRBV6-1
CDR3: CASSEAQGWSYNSPLHF
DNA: TGTGCCAGCAGTGAAGCGCAGGGTTGGTCCTATAATTCACCCCTCCACTTT

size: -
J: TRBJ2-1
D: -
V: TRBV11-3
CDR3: CASSPGDGEQFF
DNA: TGTGCCAGCAGCCCAGGGGATGGAGAGCAGTTCTTC

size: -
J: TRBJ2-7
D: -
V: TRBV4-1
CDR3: CASSQEGAPQPYEQYF
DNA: TGCGCCAGCAGCCAAGAGGGAGCTCCGCAGCCCTACGAGCAGTACTTC

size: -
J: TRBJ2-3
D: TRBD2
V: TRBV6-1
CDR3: CASSPGRGDDFTQYF
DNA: TGTGCCAGCAGTCCCGGGCGGGGGGACGACTTTACGCAGTATTTT

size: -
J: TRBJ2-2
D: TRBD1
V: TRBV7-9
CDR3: CASSISGTENTGELFF
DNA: TGTGCCAGCAGCATCTCCGGGACAGAGAACACCGGGGAGCTGTTTTTT

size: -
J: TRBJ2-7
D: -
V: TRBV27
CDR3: CASSLTGYEQYF
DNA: TGTGCCAGCAGTTTAACGGGCTACGAGCAGTACTTC

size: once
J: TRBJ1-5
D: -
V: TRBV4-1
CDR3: CASSKGLSELNQPSHF
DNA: TGCGCCAGCAGCAAAGGGCTCAGTGAGTTAAATCAGCCGTCCCATTTT

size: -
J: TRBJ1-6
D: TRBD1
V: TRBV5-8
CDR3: CASSYGQGGYSPLHF
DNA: TGTGCCAGCAGCTACGGACAGGGTGGATACTCACCCCTCCACTTT

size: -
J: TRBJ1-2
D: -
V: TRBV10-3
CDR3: CAISDARDYGYTF
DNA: TGTGCCATCAGCGACGCGCGTGATTATGGCTACACCTTC

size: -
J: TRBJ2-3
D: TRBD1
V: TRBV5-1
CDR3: CASSFMGQGAADTQYF
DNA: TGCGCCAGCAGCTTTATGGGGCAGGGGGCGGCAGATACGCAGTATTTT

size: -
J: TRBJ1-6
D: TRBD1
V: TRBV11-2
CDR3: CASSWGTGGSPLHF
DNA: TGTGCCAGCAGCTGGGGGACAGGGGGCTCACCCCTCCACTTT